This TCR beta chain was captured in a study of blood T cell repertoires in COVID-19. This clone came up once. CDR1 and CDR2 (germline): LNHNV, YYDKDF (reference sequence). V gave up 3 bases and J gave up 3 bases; unmatched junction bases: 6. The CDR3 contains 16 residues. Sequencing used immunoSEQ multiplex PCR; TCRdb keeps in-frame clones, though not all of them. This table has approximately 310,000 clones, 85% appearing once. The receptor was isolated from a woman younger than 45 who had been exposed to COVID-19. This chain joins TRBV15 and TRBJ2-2; 8 bases agree with TRBD2. The source material was PBMCs or T cells enriched from blood (not recorded which). For the CDR3, the DNA is TGTGCCACCAGCAGGACGCGGGGGGTCGACACCGGGGAGCTGTTTTTT. Translation: CATSRTRGVDTGELFF.